This passage covers 3 T cell receptor beta chains from one sample sequenced in a study of T-cell memory formation after mild COVID-19. TCRdb passed the 5' RACE reads through MiXCR, listing each CDR3 protein once. The data contain a few hundred thousand distinct CDR3 sequences, roughly 17% of them seen just once; the ten biggest clones take up 22%. Sequencing input: PBMCs or a T cell subset sorted from them (not recorded which). These receptor sequences come from a man aged 18 to 35 who had mild COVID-19 (a few samples of this study predate the infection). Cell type and time point are not known.

The CDR3 nucleotides are TGTGCCAGCAGCTTAAGGTTGGCGGCCCAAGAGACCCAGTACTTC. This gives the protein CASSLRLAAQETQYF. The chain has TRBV7-3 and TRBJ2-5, with D hard to call. The CDR3 has 15 amino acids. Germline loops: CDR1 SGHTA, CDR2 FQGTGA. V shed 1 base and J shed 1 base, with 10 bases lying between them.

This clonotype has a handful of counts. V gene TRBV9 combines with J gene TRBJ1-5, with D tentatively TRBD1 (6 bases). Looked up from germline, CDR1 is SGDLS and CDR2 is YYNGEE. V dropped 0 bases and J dropped 6 bases, with 10 bases sitting between them. There are 14 residues in the CDR3. CDR3 sequence reads: CASSVGGGTQPQHF. The CDR3 coding sequence is TGTGCCAGCAGCGTAGGGGGGGGCACTCAGCCCCAGCATTTT.

V usage is TRBV7-2 and J usage is TRBJ1-2; 7 bases align to TRBD1. The germline gives CDR1 SGHTA, CDR2 FQGNSA. This CDR3 is 16 amino acids long. Germline trimming cut 4 bases from V and 5 bases from J; bases unmatched to any gene: 13. The chain's CDR3 is CASSSQFTGTAYGYTF. CDR3 nucleotide sequence: TGTGCCAGCAGCTCCCAATTTACCGGGACAGCTTATGGCTACACCTTC.